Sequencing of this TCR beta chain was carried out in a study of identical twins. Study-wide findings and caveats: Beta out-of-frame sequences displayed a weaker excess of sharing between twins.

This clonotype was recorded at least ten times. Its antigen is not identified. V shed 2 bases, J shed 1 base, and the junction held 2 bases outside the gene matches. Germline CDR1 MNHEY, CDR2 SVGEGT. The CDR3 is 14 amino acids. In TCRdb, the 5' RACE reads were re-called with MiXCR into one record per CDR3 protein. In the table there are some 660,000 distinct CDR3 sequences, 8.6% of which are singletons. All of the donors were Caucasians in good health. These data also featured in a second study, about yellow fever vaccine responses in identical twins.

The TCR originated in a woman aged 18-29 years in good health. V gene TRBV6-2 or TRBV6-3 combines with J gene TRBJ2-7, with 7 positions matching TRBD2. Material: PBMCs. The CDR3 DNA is TGTGCCAGCAGTTACGCGGGGGAATCCTACGAGCAGTACTTC. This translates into CASSYAGESYEQYF.